The table lists the clone carrying this T cell receptor beta chain with a few counts. This record belongs to a study of blood T cells in healthy people across ages. The authors ran a second PCR of about 7 to 11 cycles using a sample-barcoded 5' primer and a J-beta primer mix. Using its own MiXCR run on the 5' RACE reads, TCRdb lists one record per CDR3 protein. The sample lists roughly 1,800,000 distinct CDR3 sequences; 49% were seen once. Germline CDR1 and CDR2: MNHEY and SMNVEV (reference sequence). The CDR3 spans 15 residues. V lost 5 bases to trimming and J lost 0 bases, with 12 bases between them.

The material sequenced was blood. The TCR originated in a woman aged 40 to 49 in good health. V gene TRBV27 combines with J gene TRBJ2-3, with D perhaps TRBD1 (7 bases). This CDR3 is CASSAAGQSTDTQYF. CDR3 bases: TGTGCCAGCAGTGCGGCGGGACAGAGCACAGATACGCAGTATTTT.